Presented here are 12 T cell receptor beta chains from one specimen sequenced in a study of blood T cell repertoires in COVID-19. The assay was immunoSEQ multiplex PCR, and TCRdb's table has in-frame clones only and misses some. The sample records over 300,000 clones, about 88% being singletons. Sequencing was performed on PBMCs or T cells enriched from blood (not recorded which). These TCRs come from a woman between 40 and 50 years old who had recovered from COVID-19.

The V and J genes are TRBV28 and TRBJ1-2, with D perhaps matching TRBD1 (6 bases). The CDR3 is made up of 13 amino acids. The V end was cut by 6 bases, the J end by 5 bases, with 13 bases between. The V gene's germline CDR1 is MDHEN and CDR2 SYDVKM. CDR3 protein: CASRFGQPYGYTF. In DNA form, the CDR3 reads TGTGCCAGCAGGTTCGGACAGCCTTATGGCTACACCTTC.

The chain links TRBV5-1 to TRBJ2-3, with unresolved D. V was cut by 0 bases and J by 2 bases, with 10 bases left in between. Germline V CDR1 and CDR2: SGHRS, YFSETQ. The CDR3 spans 15 residues. CDR3 bases: TGCGCCAGCAGCTTGGTTTTGGGCGACACAGATACGCAGTATTTT. Translation gives CASSLVLGDTDTQYF.

The chain combines TRBV27 with TRBJ1-1; 12 bases are a match to TRBD1. Germline V gene lookup returns CDR1 MNHEY and CDR2 SMNVEV (reference sequence). This CDR3 is built from 15 residues. Trimming at V came to 5 bases and at J to 5 bases, leaving 6 bases not matched to a gene. CDR3 DNA sequence: TGTGCCAGCAGTGCAGGGACAGGGGGCGGTACTGAAGCTTTCTTT. This gives the protein CASSAGTGGGTEAFF.

The chain recombines TRBV7-9 with TRBJ1-1; 8 bases agree with TRBD1. Germline assignment: CDR1 SEHNR and CDR2 FQNEAQ (reference sequence). Losses at the gene ends were 4 bases for V and 5 bases for J; bases not matched to a gene: 15. The CDR3 has 17 amino acids. In DNA, the CDR3 is TGTGCCAGCAGCTCCCTAAACAGGGGGAAGGTAGGGACTGAAGCTTTCTTT. It translates to CASSSLNRGKVGTEAFF.

This chain uses TRBV18 with TRBJ1-5, with 8 bases that match TRBD1. Trimming took 6 bases from V and 8 from J; bases not matched to a gene: 12. Germline CDR1 KGHSH, CDR2 LQKENI. This CDR3 has 15 residues. The chain's CDR3 is CASSGDRPTIKPQHF. The CDR3 region has the DNA TGTGCCAGCTCCGGGGACAGGCCAACAATTAAGCCCCAGCATTTT.

V and J are TRBV10-3 and TRBJ2-7, with 8 positions matching TRBD1. Germline V CDR1 and CDR2: ENHRY, SYGVKD. The CDR3 runs to 14 residues. The ends lost 7 bases at V and 7 bases at J; junction bases unmatched: 12. This chain's CDR3 is CAIKTGDGFGEQYF. CDR3 sequence (DNA): TGTGCCATCAAGACAGGGGACGGTTTTGGGGAGCAGTACTTC.

The gene calls are TRBV29-1 and TRBJ1-1; 9 bases match TRBD1. The CDR3 sequence is 11 residues long. CDR1 and CDR2 (germline): SQVTM, ANQGSEA. V dropped 4 bases and J dropped 13; count of bases not matched to a gene: 7. CDR3 DNA: TGCAGCGTTGCGGGACAGGGACAAGATTTCTTT. Protein: CSVAGQGQDFF.

This clone was detected only once. The chain has TRBV7-9 and TRBJ2-2, with a weak D call TRBD2 (6 bases). The V end lost 0 bases, the J end lost 7 bases, and 9 bases lay between the germline ends. The CDR3 totals 14 residues. Germline V gene sequence: CDR1 SEHNR, CDR2 FQNEAQ (reference sequence). The CDR3 DNA follows: TGTGCCAGCAGCTTAGCGGGAGGTAGCGGGGAGCTGTTTTTT. It yields the protein CASSLAGGSGELFF.

This chain connects TRBV5-4 to TRBJ2-7; D remains unclear. Germline loops: CDR1 SGHNT, CDR2 YYREEE (reference sequence). V was cut by 0 bases and J by 4 bases, with 8 bases left in between. The length of the CDR3 is 13 residues. This CDR3 is CASSLVSGYEQYF. DNA of the CDR3: TGTGCCAGCAGCTTGGTATCGGGTTACGAGCAGTACTTC.

The chain has TRBV9 and TRBJ2-2, with D hard to call. Germline CDR1 is SGDLS and CDR2 is YYNGEE. Trimming removed 4 bases at V and 7 bases at J, with 14 bases between. The CDR3 has 14 residues. In DNA, the CDR3 is TGTGCCAGCAGCATTTCACAGTCCGGCGGGGAGCTGTTTTTT. It codes for CASSISQSGGELFF.

The chain joins TRBV24-1 to TRBJ1-2; D uncertain. V lost 5 bases and J 3 bases, leaving 12 bases between the germline ends. The CDR3 spans 14 residues. Germline values: CDR1 KGHDR, CDR2 SFDVKD. The CDR3 coding sequence is TGTGCCACCAGTGGGGTAGGAGATGACTATGGCTACACCTTC. Its protein is CATSGVGDDYGYTF.

V gene TRBV3-1 (or the pseudogene TRBV3-2) combines with J gene TRBJ1-3; 8 bases line up with TRBD1. From germline, CDR1 is LGHDT and CDR2 YNNKEL (reference sequence). The CDR3 extends over 15 amino acids. The V and J ends lost 0 bases and 7 bases, in that order; junction bases with no gene match: 5. CDR3 bases: TGTGCCAGCAGCCAAGAGAGGACAGGGTTCAACACCATATATTTT. Residues: CASSQERTGFNTIYF.